Below are 2 T cell receptor beta chains sequenced from a single sample in a study of cytomegalovirus exposure and HLA in healthy donors. 60 Vbeta and 13 Jbeta primers were used in PCR. The method was immunoSEQ multiplex PCR; TCRdb's version includes in-frame clones alone and lacks a portion of them. The sample includes 150,000 to 200,000 clones, around four fifths seen only once; the top ten take about 10%. Sequenced sample: PBMCs. Receptor source: a man between 45 and 60 years old in good health and CMV-seropositive.

The V gene is TRBV5-1, the J gene TRBJ2-7; D perhaps matches TRBD1 (5 bases). Germline assignment: CDR1 SGHRS and CDR2 YFSETQ. Trimming cost V 3 bases and J 6 bases, with 10 bases left between them. This CDR3 region has 12 residues. The CDR3: CASSSQGTEQYF. The CDR3 DNA is TGCGCCAGCAGCTCCCAGGGTACCGAGCAGTACTTC. Drawing the rest from reference TRBV5-1 and TRBJ2-7, the complete variable domain is KAGVTQTPRYLIKTRGQQVTLSCSPISGHRSVSWYQQTPGQGLQFLFEYFSETQRNKGNFPGRFSGRQFSNSRSEMNVSTLELGDSALYLCASSSQGTEQYFGPGTRLTVT.

This clone was seen a handful of times. This rearrangement joins TRBV28 to TRBJ1-1; a weak D match, TRBD1 (6 bases). V was pared by 3 bases and J by 7 bases, with 18 bases between. The CDR3 covers 15 residues. Germline V gene lookup returns CDR1 MDHEN and CDR2 SYDVKM. The CDR3 region is CASSFTYGQSFEAFF. DNA of the CDR3: TGTGCCAGCAGTTTTACATACGGACAGAGCTTTGAAGCTTTCTTT.